A single sample gave rise to the 17 T cell receptor beta chains below, sequenced in a study of beta chain features in type 1 diabetes (dated 2018 in TCRdb). The library was prepared using the immunoSEQ multiplex PCR assay. The entire amount of isolated RNA was reverse transcribed using the High Capacity cDNA Reverse Transcription Kit, so the sequenced TCRB transcripts were expressed ones. This immuneACCESS table, as held by TCRdb, lists in-frame sequences with V and J called but not all clones. Of the missing ones, under half trace to an unresolved V gene in checked studies; the others have no known cause. This sample lists about 340,000 clones; about 13% were detected once. Of the sample, roughly 0.015% falls within the top ten clones. No antigens are known for them. Beyond this particular receptor, the publication reports: Type 1 diabetes patients showed a moderate but significant shortening of TCRB CDR3 length in all four CD4+ subsets.

The material sequenced was naive CD4+ T cells from blood. Read against the paper, the sample's cell subset or site label means: true naive CD4+ T cells. The receptor set was obtained from a woman between 18 and 30 years old with type 1 diabetes.

The chain carries TRBV4-3 and TRBJ2-7, with D uncertain. The CDR3 sequence is 11 residues long. V lost 6 bases and J lost 3, with 6 bases in between. Germline CDR1 is LGHNA and CDR2 is YSLEER. In nucleotides, the CDR3 is TGCGCCAGCAGGGATGACTACGAGCAGTACGTC. It codes for CASRDDYEQYV.

This clone has just a few counts. V usage is TRBV11-2 and J usage is TRBJ1-1, with D maybe TRBD1 (5 bases). Per the germline V gene, CDR1 is SGHAT and CDR2 is FQNNGV. This CDR3 has 14 amino acids. V was shortened by 6 bases and J by 6 bases, with 17 bases between the two germline ends. CDR3 DNA sequence: TGTGCCAGCAGTCACCTAAAGGGGTACCCTGAAGCTTTCTTT. Translating gives CASSHLKGYPEAFF.

V usage is TRBV27 and J usage is TRBJ1-1, with D possibly TRBD1 on 5 matching bases. The ends were cut back, 3 bases at V and 2 bases at J, with 10 bases in the middle. The CDR3 is made up of 14 amino acids. Germline V gives CDR1 MNHEY, CDR2 SMNVEV (reference sequence). CDR3 coding DNA: TGTGCCAGCAGTTTGCAGCAGGGTAACACTGAAGCTTTCTTT. It codes for CASSLQQGNTEAFF.

The rearrangement uses TRBV28 and TRBJ2-1; tentatively, D is TRBD2 (5 bases). V was pared by 6 bases and J by 5 bases, with 17 bases between. The V gene's germline CDR1 is MDHEN and CDR2 SYDVKM. CDR3 length equals 15 residues. The CDR3 bases are TGTGCCAGCAGCGCCCGGGGAGTAGCTAACAATGAGCAGTTCTTC. It specifies CASSARGVANNEQFF.

This clone was counted between two and nine times. The chain uses TRBV5-1 and TRBJ2-5, with TRBD2 matching over 10 bases. J gave up 4 bases and V 2 bases, and 8 bases lay outside the gene matches. Per germline, CDR1 SGHRS and CDR2 YFSETQ. The CDR3 is 16 residues long. Here the CDR3 reads CASSLLAGLDGETQYF. CDR3 nucleotides: TGCGCCAGCAGCTTACTAGCGGGATTAGACGGAGAGACCCAGTACTTC. The full variable domain, its missing parts supplied by reference TRBV5-1 and TRBJ2-5, is KAGVTQTPRYLIKTRGQQVTLSCSPISGHRSVSWYQQTPGQGLQFLFEYFSETQRNKGNFPGRFSGRQFSNSRSEMNVSTLELGDSALYLCASSLLAGLDGETQYFGPGTRLLVL.

Details on this clone: Other nucleotide sequences in the sample specify the same CDR3. J is TRBJ2-3 and V is TRBV20-1; no reliable D call. Trimming took off 1 base at V and 5 bases at J, with 4 bases between the two ends. The CDR3 has 11 residues. CDR1 is DFQATT, CDR2 SNEGSKA, per germline (reference sequence). The CDR3 DNA reads as TGCAGTGCTAGAGTATTAGATACGCAGTATTTT. This encodes CSARVLDTQYF.

The sample holds a few counts of this clone. V gene TRBV30 combines with J gene TRBJ1-6; 8 bases agree with TRBD1. Germline lookup yields CDR1 GTSNPN and CDR2 SVGIG (reference sequence). The CDR3 is made up of 15 amino acids. J lost 9 bases, V lost 0 bases, and 7 bases had no gene match. CDR3 sequence (DNA): TGTGCCTGGAGTGTAATCGGACAGGGTTTTTCACCCCTCCACTTT. Translating it yields CAWSVIGQGFSPLHF.

The genes are TRBV5-1 and TRBJ2-2; the match to TRBD1 covers 8 bases. The CDR3 contains 16 residues. With V trimmed by 4 bases and J by 4 bases, 9 bases remained unmatched. Looked up from germline, CDR1 is SGHRS and CDR2 is YFSETQ. The CDR3 is CASSPYAGTGTGELFF. The CDR3 DNA reads TGCGCCAGCAGCCCATATGCCGGGACAGGCACCGGGGAGCTGTTTTTT.

The V gene is TRBV6-5, the J gene TRBJ1-2, with 9 nucleotides matching TRBD1. From germline, CDR1 is MNHEY and CDR2 SVGAGI. The CDR3 length is 15 residues. The V segment lost 0 bases and the J segment 4 bases; nucleotides outside the gene matches: 3. This CDR3 is CASSYSGQGSYGYTF. In DNA, the CDR3 is TGTGCCAGCAGTTACTCGGGACAGGGTTCCTATGGCTACACCTTC.

In this sample, this clone turned up a few times. The rearrangement uses TRBV7-9 and TRBJ2-7; the D gene is possibly TRBD1 (5 bases). Germline CDR1 reads SEHNR; CDR2 reads FQNEAQ (reference sequence). V lost 1 base and J lost 6, with 13 bases in between. The CDR3 covers 14 residues. As DNA, the CDR3 is TGTGCCAGCAGCTTAGGCGGACATTGGGGCGAGCAGTACTTC. Translation: CASSLGGHWGEQYF.

The rearrangement uses TRBV7-9 and TRBJ2-7, with D possibly TRBD2 on 6 matching bases. Germline assignment: CDR1 SEHNR and CDR2 FQNEAQ (reference sequence). V lost 5 bases, J lost 2 bases, and 13 bases lay in between. The CDR3 runs 14 residues. The CDR3 protein is CASSLSGFAYEQYF. The CDR3 bases are TGTGCCAGCAGCCTCAGCGGGTTCGCCTACGAGCAGTACTTC.

This chain uses TRBV5-8 with TRBJ2-2; no clear D. Germline CDR1 reads SGHTS; CDR2 reads YDEGEE. This CDR3 has 12 residues. V was pared by 4 bases and J by 5 bases, with 6 bases between. CDR3 sequence: CASSAGTGELFF. Here the CDR3 DNA reads TGTGCCAGCAGCGCCGGGACCGGGGAGCTGTTTTTT. The full variable domain, its missing parts supplied by reference TRBV5-8 and TRBJ2-2, is EAGVTQSPTHLIKTRGQQATLRCSPISGHTSVYWYQQALGLGLQFLLWYDEGEERNRGNFPPRFSGRQFPNYSSELNVNALELEDSALYLCASSAGTGELFFGEGSRLTVL.

The chain is built from TRBV18 and TRBJ2-1; 12 bases map to TRBD1. V lost 4 bases, J lost 7 bases, and 5 bases stayed unmatched. The germline CDR1 and CDR2 sequences are KGHSH and LQKENI. The CDR3 has 15 residues. The CDR3 reads CASSRGQGALNEQFF. CDR3 sequence (DNA): TGTGCCAGCTCACGGGGACAGGGGGCTTTAAATGAGCAGTTCTTC.

The chain couples TRBV12-2 to TRBJ2-5; the tabulated D call, TRBD2, remains unverified against the DNA. TRBV12-2 is annotated as a pseudogene. The CDR3 consists of 15 residues. The CDR3 coding sequence is TGTGCAAGTCGCTCAGGGTCGGGGGATCAGGAGACCCAGTACTTC. This codes for CASRSGSGDQETQYF.

J is TRBJ2-5 and V is TRBV28, with 8 bases aligning to TRBD2. The CDR3 runs to 14 residues. V trimming: 8 bases; J trimming: 4 bases; junction bases outside the gene matches: 9. Germline lookup yields CDR1 MDHEN and CDR2 SYDVKM. For the CDR3, the DNA is TGTGCCAGCTTCCCCACGGGGGGGACAGAGACCCAGTACTTC. It specifies CASFPTGGTETQYF.

The chain uses TRBV6-6 and TRBJ2-2; D remains unclear. The V and J ends lost 5 bases and 4 bases respectively, with 8 bases between them. The CDR3 consists of 13 residues. The germline V gene has CDR1 MNHNY and CDR2 SVGAGI (reference sequence). Here the CDR3 reads CASSRSGTGELFF. The CDR3 DNA reads TGTGCCAGCAGTCGGAGTGGCACCGGGGAGCTGTTTTTT.

The gene calls are TRBV25-1 and TRBJ2-3, with D perhaps TRBD1 (6 bases). Germline CDR1 is MGHDK and CDR2 is SYGVNS. The CDR3 covers 16 residues. The V and J ends lost 4 bases and 1 base respectively, with 15 bases between them. The CDR3 nucleotides read TGTGCCAGCAGTGCTCGAGGGGGAGCCCGCACAGATACGCAGTATTTT. Protein sequence: CASSARGGARTDTQYF.